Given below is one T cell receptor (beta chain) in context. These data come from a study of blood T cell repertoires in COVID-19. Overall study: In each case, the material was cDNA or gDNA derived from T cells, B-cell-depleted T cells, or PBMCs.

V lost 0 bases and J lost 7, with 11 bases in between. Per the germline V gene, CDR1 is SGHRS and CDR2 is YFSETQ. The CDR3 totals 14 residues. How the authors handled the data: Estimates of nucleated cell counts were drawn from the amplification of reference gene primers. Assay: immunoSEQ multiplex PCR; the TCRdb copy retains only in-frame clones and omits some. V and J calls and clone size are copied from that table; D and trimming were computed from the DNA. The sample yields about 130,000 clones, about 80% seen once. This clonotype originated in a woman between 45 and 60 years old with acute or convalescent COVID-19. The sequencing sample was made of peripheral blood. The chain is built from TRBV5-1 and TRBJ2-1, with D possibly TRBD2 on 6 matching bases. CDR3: CASSLGRVWNEQFF. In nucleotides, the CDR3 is TGCGCCAGCAGCTTGGGGAGGGTTTGGAATGAGCAGTTCTTC.